The clone carrying this T cell receptor (beta chain) has more than one count but fewer than ten. These data come from a study of blood T cell repertoires in COVID-19. Looking at the study overall: The study drew acute and convalescent COVID-19 samples from the United States, Italy and Spain. Sources were T cells, B-cell-depleted T cells, or PBMCs; the material itself was cDNA or gDNA.

Original processing methods: Amplified reference gene primers provided the basis for estimating nucleated cell counts. Assay used: immunoSEQ multiplex PCR; TCRdb lists only in-frame clones, some missing. D and trimming were read from the DNA, whereas the V and J calls and clone size are those reported in that table. Counted here are 90,000 to 140,000 clones, 65% to 80% occurring once; the ten biggest clones make up approximately 19%. Sequenced sample: peripheral blood. This sequence originates from a woman in her seventies with acute or convalescent COVID-19.

The CDR3 DNA sequence: TGTGCCAGCTCACCCTCCGGGACAACCTACGAGCAGTACTTC. This gives the protein CASSPSGTTYEQYF. The V and J genes are TRBV18 and TRBJ2-7, with TRBD1 as a possible D gene (6 bases). CDR3 length: 14 residues. V lost 3 bases and J lost 2, with 11 bases in between. Germline CDR1 KGHSH, CDR2 LQKENI.